This TCR beta chain is from a study of cytomegalovirus exposure and HLA in healthy donors. CDR1 and CDR2 (germline): SEHNR, FQNEAQ (reference sequence). This CDR3 is 12 amino acids long. A remark on this clone: Relative to the germline gene, one junction end is altered; a read error may explain this.

The primer mix had 60 Vbeta and 13 Jbeta primers. TCRdb's table, derived via immunoSEQ multiplex PCR, lists solely in-frame clones and lacks some. The sample has roughly 140,000 clones, roughly four fifths seen once. The receptor comes from a man in his forties in good health and CMV-seropositive. This chain joins TRBV7-9 and TRBJ2-1, with a weak D call TRBD2 (5 bases). Sequenced material: PBMCs. As DNA, the CDR3 is TGTTCCAGCAGCTTGGTAGCGAATGAGCAGTTCTTC. It translates to CSSSLVANEQFF.